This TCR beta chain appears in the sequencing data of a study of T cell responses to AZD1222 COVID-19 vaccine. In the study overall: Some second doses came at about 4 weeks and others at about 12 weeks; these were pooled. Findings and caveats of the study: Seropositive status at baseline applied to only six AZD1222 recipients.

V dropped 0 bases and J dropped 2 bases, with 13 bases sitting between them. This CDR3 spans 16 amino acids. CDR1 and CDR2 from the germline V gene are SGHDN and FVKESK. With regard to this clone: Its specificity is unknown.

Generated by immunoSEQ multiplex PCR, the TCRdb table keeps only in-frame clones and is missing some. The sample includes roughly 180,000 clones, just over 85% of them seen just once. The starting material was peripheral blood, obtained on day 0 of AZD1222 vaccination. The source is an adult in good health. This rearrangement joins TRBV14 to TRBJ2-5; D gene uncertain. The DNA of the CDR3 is TGTGCCAGCAGCCAAGAGGTATACTCAAATCAAGAGACCCAGTACTTC. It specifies CASSQEVYSNQETQYF.